The subject of this entry is one T cell receptor beta chain. This clone was observed once. Its recognized antigen is unknown. No quality values exist for individual bases; no much larger clone is one base distant. The sample belongs to a study of T cell clones after liver transplantation (dated by TCRdb to 2018 to 2020). Looking at the study overall: ITN030ST, the source of the samples, was a randomized trial that attempted immunosuppression withdrawal within 2 years of liver transplantation. Donor-reactive T cell clones were identified using TCRbeta sequencing after a pre-transplant mixed lymphocyte reaction and were then followed in post-transplant blood. As an antigen-independent comparator for the donor-reactive sequences, third party-reactive TCRbeta sequences from pre-transplant MLRs were identified as well. Three of the eight recipients were HCV-positive; the others were transplanted for non-autoimmune, non-viral indications. Subjects received no induction therapy and standard immunosuppression until randomization at 12-24 months post-transplant. Tolerance was defined as complete withdrawal of immunosuppression for at least one year without a rise in liver enzymes beyond twice the upper limit of normal. Blood samples were taken pre-transplant, pre-randomization before withdrawal, and post-randomization after full withdrawal or failed withdrawal. Of the 8 liver transplant recipients making up the studied cohort, 3 were classified as tolerant and 5 as non-tolerant.

High-throughput TCRbeta CDR3 sequencing of frozen genomic DNA was performed by immunoSEQ, including PCR amplification, mapping, bias correction and internal controls. From the authors' description of their analysis: Only productive rearrangements were retained, with each unique TCRbeta sequence defined by its CDR3 nucleotide sequence together with its V and J gene. Donor-reactive sequences required at least 5-fold expansion in CFSE-low cells versus unstimulated pre-transplant cells and at least 0.01% frequency. To ensure at least 90% detection power, minimum frequency thresholds were set for each subject based on that subject's lowest-template unstimulated sample. Jensen-Shannon divergence between the top 1000 TCRbeta sequences after and before transplant was used to measure repertoire turnover. Changes in detection of donor-reactive sequences were assessed with two-sided Fisher's exact tests. Entries here come from immuneACCESS through TCRdb and include only in-frame sequences with V and J called. Some clones fail to appear in such tables; in the studies checked, an unresolved V gene covers under half of the shortfall, and the cause of the remainder is unknown. The DNA was the basis for D and trimming; V, J and clone size are from that table. This sample has tens of thousands of clones in its table, and roughly 70% of those were observed once. Of the sample, 2.8% falls within the top ten clones.

Thawed unstimulated PBMCs were stained for CD3, CD4 and CD8 and FACS-sorted into CD3+CD4+ and CD3+CD8+ populations. All 8 studied subjects were randomized to withdrawal of immunosuppression. The Qiagen DNeasy Blood and Tissue Kit was used for genomic DNA isolation. The CDR3 numbers 15 residues from cysteine through phenylalanine. CDR3 DNA is the only sequence kept; it has 45 bases, read in frame from the first base. V is reduced by 8 bases and J by 8 bases, leaving a spacing of 23 bases between them. CDR1 and CDR2, looked up from the germline V gene, are MNHEY and SVGAGI. Study-wide findings and limitations: Circulating donor-reactive CD4 TCRbeta sequences fell significantly post-transplant in 5 of 8 subjects, irrespective of tolerance or HCV status. Since no allograft tissue specimens were available, donor-reactive T cells may have migrated into the graft instead of being deleted. Low numbers of available donor cells limited the measurable donor-reactive repertoire in two subjects. A greater decline was seen for donor-reactive sequences than for third party-reactive sequences, suggesting partial antigen-specific deletion unrelated to withdrawal success. When repertoire turnover was taken into account, detection of donor-reactive sequences was significantly reduced in 7 of 8 subjects for CD4 and in 8 of 8 subjects for CD8. Conclusions were preliminary, limited by small, heterogeneous patient numbers and non-standardized post-transplant time points.

This clonotype originated in a human patient who received a liver transplant. The graft donor may be the source of some T cells after a transplant. This specimen consisted of CD4+ T cells from blood, obtained at the approximately 15-month timepoint. The chain is made from TRBV6-5 and TRBJ2-3; a tentative D match to TRBD2 spans 5 bases. The DNA is TGTGCCAGCCTAACCCGGGGTATAGCCGGGGTTACGCAGTATTTT. It is translated as CASLTRGIAGVTQYF.